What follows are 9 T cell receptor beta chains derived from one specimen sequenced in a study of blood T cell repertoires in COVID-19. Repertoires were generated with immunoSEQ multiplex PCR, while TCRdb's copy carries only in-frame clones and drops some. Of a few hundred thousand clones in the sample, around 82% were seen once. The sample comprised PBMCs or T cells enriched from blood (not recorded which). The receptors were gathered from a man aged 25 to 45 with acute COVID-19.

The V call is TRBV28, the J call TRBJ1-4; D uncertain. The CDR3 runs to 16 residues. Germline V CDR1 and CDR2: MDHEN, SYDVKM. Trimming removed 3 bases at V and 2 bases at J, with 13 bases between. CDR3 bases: TGTGCCAGCAGTTTTGAGAGAACCCCCACTAATGAAAAACTGTTTTTT. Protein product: CASSFERTPTNEKLFF.

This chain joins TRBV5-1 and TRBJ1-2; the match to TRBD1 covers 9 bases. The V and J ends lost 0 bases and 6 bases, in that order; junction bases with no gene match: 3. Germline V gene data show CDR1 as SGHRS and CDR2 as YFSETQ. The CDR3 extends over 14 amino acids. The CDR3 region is CASSLAQGADGYTF. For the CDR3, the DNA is TGCGCCAGCAGCTTGGCACAGGGGGCCGATGGCTACACCTTC.

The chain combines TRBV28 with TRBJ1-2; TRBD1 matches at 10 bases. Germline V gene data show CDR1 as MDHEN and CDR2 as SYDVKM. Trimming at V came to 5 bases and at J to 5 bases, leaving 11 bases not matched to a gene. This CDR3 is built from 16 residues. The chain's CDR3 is CASSLRDRGLGYGYTF. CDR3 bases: TGTGCCAGCAGTCTTCGTGACAGGGGGCTAGGGTATGGCTACACCTTC.

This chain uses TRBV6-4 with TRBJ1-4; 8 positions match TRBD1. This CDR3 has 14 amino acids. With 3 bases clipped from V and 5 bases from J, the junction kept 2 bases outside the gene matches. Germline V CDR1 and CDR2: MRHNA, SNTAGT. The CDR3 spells CASSEGTGNEKLFF. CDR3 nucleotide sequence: TGTGCCAGCAGTGAAGGGACAGGAAATGAAAAACTGTTTTTT.

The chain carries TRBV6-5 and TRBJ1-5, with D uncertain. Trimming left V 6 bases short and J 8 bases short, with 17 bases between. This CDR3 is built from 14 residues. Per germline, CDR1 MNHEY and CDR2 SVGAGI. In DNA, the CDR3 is TGTGCCAGCAGCACCGGGAGACGAATGGAGCCCCAGCATTTT. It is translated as CASSTGRRMEPQHF.

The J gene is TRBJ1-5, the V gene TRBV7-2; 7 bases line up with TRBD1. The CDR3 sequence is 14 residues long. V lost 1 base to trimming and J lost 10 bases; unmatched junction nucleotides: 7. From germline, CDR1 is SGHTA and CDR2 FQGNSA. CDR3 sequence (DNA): TGTGCCAGCAGCTTAGTCACAGGGGTCTATCCCCAGCATTTT. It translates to CASSLVTGVYPQHF.

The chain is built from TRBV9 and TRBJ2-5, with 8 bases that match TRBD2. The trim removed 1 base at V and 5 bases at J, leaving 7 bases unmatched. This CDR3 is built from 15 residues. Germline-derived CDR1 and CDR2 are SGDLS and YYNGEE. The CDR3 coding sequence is TGTGCCAGCAGCGTATCAACGGGGGGGATTGAGACCCAGTACTTC. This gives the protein CASSVSTGGIETQYF.

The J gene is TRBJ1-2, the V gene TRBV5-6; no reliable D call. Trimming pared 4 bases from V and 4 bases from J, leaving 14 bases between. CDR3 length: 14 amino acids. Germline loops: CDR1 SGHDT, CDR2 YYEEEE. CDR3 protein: CASSRSQVSYGYTF. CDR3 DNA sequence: TGTGCCAGCAGCCGCAGTCAGGTTTCCTATGGCTACACCTTC.

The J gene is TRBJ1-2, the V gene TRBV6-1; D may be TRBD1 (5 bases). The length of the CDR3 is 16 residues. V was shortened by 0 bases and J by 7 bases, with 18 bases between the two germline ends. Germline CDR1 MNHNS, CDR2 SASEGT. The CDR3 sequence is CASSEALSGRLFGYTF. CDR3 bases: TGTGCCAGCAGTGAAGCGCTCTCAGGGAGGTTATTTGGCTACACCTTC.